The clone carrying this T cell receptor (beta chain) has ten or more counts. This sample was taken from a study of neurological immune-mediated disorders. J was trimmed by 3 bases and V by 4 bases; bases with no gene match: 6. CDR3 length: 16 amino acids. The sorted libraries started from approximately 1 million CD4+ or CD8+ T cells. TCRdb passed the 5' RACE reads through MiXCR, listing each CDR3 protein once. The data show more than 13,000 distinct CDR3 sequences, 7% seen once. The chain joins TRBV12-3 or TRBV12-4 to TRBJ2-2; 9 bases fit TRBD1. The sequencing sample was made of CD8+ T cells from blood. This sequence was found in a middle-aged woman in good health. Here the CDR3 reads CASSSPGQGDTGELFF. CDR3 coding DNA: TGTGCCAGCAGTTCTCCGGGACAGGGCGACACCGGGGAGCTGTTTTTT.